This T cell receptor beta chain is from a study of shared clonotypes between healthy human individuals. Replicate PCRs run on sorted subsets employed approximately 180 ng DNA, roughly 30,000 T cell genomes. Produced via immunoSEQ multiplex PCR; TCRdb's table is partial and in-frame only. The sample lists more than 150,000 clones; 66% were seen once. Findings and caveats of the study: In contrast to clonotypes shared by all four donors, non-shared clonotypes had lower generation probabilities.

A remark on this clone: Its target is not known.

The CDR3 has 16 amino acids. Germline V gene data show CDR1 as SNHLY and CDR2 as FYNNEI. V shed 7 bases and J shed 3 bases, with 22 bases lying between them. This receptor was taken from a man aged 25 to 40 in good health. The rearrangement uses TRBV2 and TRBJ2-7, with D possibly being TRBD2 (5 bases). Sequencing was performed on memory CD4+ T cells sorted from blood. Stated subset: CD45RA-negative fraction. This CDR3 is CASIEGLIRPVYEQYF. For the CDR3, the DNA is TGTGCCAGCATAGAGGGCTTGATTCGACCTGTCTACGAGCAGTACTTC.